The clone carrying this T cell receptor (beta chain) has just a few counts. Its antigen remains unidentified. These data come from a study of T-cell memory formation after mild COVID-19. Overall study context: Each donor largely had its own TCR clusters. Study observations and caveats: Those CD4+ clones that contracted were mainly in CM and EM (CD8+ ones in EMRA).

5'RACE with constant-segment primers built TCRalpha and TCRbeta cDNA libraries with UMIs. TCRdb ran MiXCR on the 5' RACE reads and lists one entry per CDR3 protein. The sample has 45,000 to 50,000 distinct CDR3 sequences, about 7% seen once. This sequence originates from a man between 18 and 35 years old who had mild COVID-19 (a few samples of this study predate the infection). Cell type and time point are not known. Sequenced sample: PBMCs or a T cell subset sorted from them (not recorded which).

DNA of the CDR3: TGTGCCAGTAGTCCCACCCCGGAGGAGGGGGAGACCCAGTACTTC. This sequence encodes CASSPTPEEGETQYF. This chain joins TRBV19 and TRBJ2-5; possible D gene TRBD2, 6 bases. Deletions cut 5 bases from V and 5 bases from J, with 18 bases between. This CDR3 comprises 15 residues. Germline V gives CDR1 LNHDA, CDR2 SQIVND (reference sequence).